Below, 12 T cell receptor beta chains from the same sample are listed, as sequenced in a study of blood T cell repertoires in COVID-19. Method: immunoSEQ multiplex PCR; TCRdb's copy keeps in-frame clones and lacks some. The sample contains around 220,000 clones, about four fifths of which appear only once. Sequencing was done on a sample of PBMCs or T cells enriched from blood (not recorded which). Source of these receptors: a woman aged 40 to 49 who had recovered from COVID-19.

The V gene is TRBV7-2, the J gene TRBJ1-1; D gene ambiguous. The CDR3 contains 12 residues. V was shortened by 6 bases and J by 6 bases, with 11 bases between the two germline ends. Germline CDR1 SGHTA, CDR2 FQGNSA. CDR3 bases: TGTGCCAGCAGGGGCGGGAATTCTGAAGCTTTCTTT. It codes for CASRGGNSEAFF.

This chain uses TRBV5-4 with TRBJ2-1, with D uncertain. The ends were cut back, 4 bases at V and 6 bases at J, with 17 bases in the middle. The germline V gene encodes CDR1 SGHNT and CDR2 YYREEE (reference sequence). This CDR3 comprises 15 residues. Here the CDR3 DNA reads TGTGCCAGCAGCCCGCCGTTAGCACCGGGCAATGAGCAGTTCTTC. Its translation is CASSPPLAPGNEQFF.

The CDR3 sequence: CASGTGLEAFF. CDR3 in DNA: TGTGCTAGTGGTACAGGGCTTGAAGCTTTCTTT. V is TRBV12-5 and J is TRBJ1-1; possible D gene TRBD1, 6 bases. This CDR3 is built from 11 residues. Germline assignment: CDR1 LGHNT and CDR2 FRNRAP. V lost 5 bases to trimming and J lost 7 bases, with 8 bases between them. The full variable domain, rest sourced from reference TRBV12-5 and TRBJ1-1, is DARVTQTPRHKVTEMGQEVTMRCQPILGHNTVFWYRQTMMQGLELLAYFRNRAPLDDSGMPKDRFSAEMPDATLATLKIQPSEPRDSAVYFCASGTGLEAFFGQGTRLTVV.

This clone was seen a handful of times. This chain links TRBV11-2 with TRBJ2-1, with 13 positions matching TRBD2. Trimming at V came to 5 bases and at J to 10 bases, leaving 11 bases not matched to a gene. The CDR3 length is 16 residues. CDR1 and CDR2 (germline): SGHAT, FQNNGV. CDR3 protein: CASSAPRTSGRWEQFF. DNA of the CDR3: TGTGCCAGCAGCGCCCCCCGGACTAGCGGGAGATGGGAGCAGTTCTTC.

V and J are TRBV10-2 and TRBJ1-1; no clear D. The CDR3 is 13 amino acids. V was clipped by 4 bases and J by 0 bases, with 6 bases between them. Germline CDR1 WSHSY, CDR2 SAAADI. The DNA of the CDR3 is TGCGCCAGCAGTGTCTTTCTGAACACTGAAGCTTTCTTT. The encoded protein is CASSVFLNTEAFF.

This clone appeared a single time. This chain joins TRBV3-1 (or the pseudogene TRBV3-2) and TRBJ1-5; maybe TRBD1 (5 bases). The length of the CDR3 is 14 residues. V gave up 4 bases and J gave up 5 bases, with 12 bases separating them. Germline V gene data show CDR1 as LGHDT and CDR2 as YNNKEL (reference sequence). In DNA, the CDR3 is TGTGCCAGCAGCCCTTGGGGGGAAGATCAGCCCCAGCATTTT. Protein sequence: CASSPWGEDQPQHF.

V is TRBV7-8 and J is TRBJ1-5; D is unresolved. Looked up from germline, CDR1 is SGHVS and CDR2 is FQNEAQ. The CDR3 sequence is 13 residues long. V lost 2 bases, J lost 5 bases, and 7 bases lay in between. DNA of the CDR3: TGTGCCAGCAGCTTAAATCTAGATCAGCCCCAGCATTTT. The encoded protein is CASSLNLDQPQHF.

The chain couples TRBV7-2 to TRBJ2-7; 7 bases align to TRBD2. CDR3 length equals 16 residues. Germline-derived CDR1 and CDR2 are SGHTA and FQGNSA. J gave up 4 bases and V 5 bases, and 14 bases lay outside the gene matches. The CDR3 coding sequence is TGTGCCAGCAGCCTAACTAGCGCTCCCTCCAGTTACGAGCAGTACTTC. Translated, it gives CASSLTSAPSSYEQYF.

The chain has TRBV15 and TRBJ2-7, with TRBD2 as a possible D gene (6 bases). This CDR3 has 14 residues. The ends were cut back, 0 bases at V and 3 bases at J, with 9 bases in the middle. The germline CDR1 and CDR2 sequences are LNHNV and YYDKDF (reference sequence). The CDR3 region has the DNA TGTGCCACCAGCAGAGATCTGGGAGGCTACGAGCAGTACTTC. It yields the protein CATSRDLGGYEQYF.

The chain employs TRBV27 and TRBJ2-1; 12 bases map to TRBD2. Germline CDR1 is MNHEY and CDR2 is SMNVEV (reference sequence). CDR3 length: 16 residues. After removal of 4 bases from V and 6 bases from J, the junction contained 7 bases not matched to a gene. CDR3 protein: CASSSTSGGFINEQFF. CDR3 sequence (DNA): TGTGCCAGCAGTTCGACTAGCGGGGGATTCATCAATGAGCAGTTCTTC.

In this sample, this clone turned up many times. V gene TRBV7-9 combines with J gene TRBJ2-3; no clear D gene. Germline values: CDR1 SEHNR, CDR2 FQNEAQ (reference sequence). The CDR3 is made up of 15 amino acids. V was shortened by 5 bases and J by 2 bases, with 14 bases between the two germline ends. The CDR3 DNA reads as TGTGCCAGCAGCCAAAATGGTCTACCCACAGATACGCAGTATTTT. It yields the protein CASSQNGLPTDTQYF.

This clone occurred a few times. The chain carries TRBV18 and TRBJ1-5; D not resolved. The CDR3 extends over 13 amino acids. Germline assignment: CDR1 KGHSH and CDR2 LQKENI. The V end lost 4 bases, the J end lost 5 bases, and 9 bases lay between the germline ends. The CDR3 DNA reads as TGTGCCAGCTCACGCGTCGAGGATCAGCCCCAGCATTTT. It specifies CASSRVEDQPQHF.